A selection of T cell receptor beta chains follows, all from one sample in a study of T cell repertoires in cytomegalovirus infection. These receptors have no known antigen. TCRdb reanalysed the reads using MiXCR and keeps one entry per CDR3 protein. The sample includes 200,000 or so distinct CDR3 sequences, 35% to 45% of them seen just once. The sample in question was CD8+ T cells from cultured PBMCs, obtained from culture after CMV antigen stimulation. Receptors originate from a human donor in good health (CMV status not recorded). Some clones in this sample may be carry-over from other donors' samples. Each CDR3 is given with its conserved first and last residue. The D gene is left open where the match is weak. Some rows mark clone size as missing; the rest say once, few, many or name a class of expanded clone.

>-|few|TRBJ2-7|TRBV2
CAHGGPLDEQYF
TGTGCACATGGGGGGCCTCTCGACGAGCAGTACTTC
>TRBD1|many|TRBJ2-7|TRBV6-1
CASSGDRGTYEQYF
TGTGCCAGCAGTGGGGACAGGGGGACCTACGAGCAGTACTTC
>-|few|TRBJ2-1|TRBV7-6
CASSLEFNEQFF
TGTGCCAGCAGCTTAGAGTTCAATGAGCAGTTCTTC
>-|-|TRBJ2-1|TRBV6-5
CASSYGVHPEPYNEQFF
TGTGCCAGCAGTTACGGAGTGCACCCCGAGCCGTACAATGAGCAGTTCTTC
>-|-|TRBJ2-2|TRBV30
CAWSAGRWELFF
TGTGCCTGGAGTGCCGGCAGGTGGGAGCTGTTTTTT
>-|few|TRBJ2-3|TRBV19
CASSIEAGGTDTQYF
TGTGCCAGTAGTATAGAGGCAGGGGGCACAGATACGCAGTATTTT
>-|-|TRBJ1-1|TRBV27
CASSLGQRGAEAFF
TGTGCCAGCAGTTTAGGACAGAGGGGGGCTGAAGCTTTCTTT
>TRBD1|few|TRBJ1-5|TRBV7-6
CASSLGSREGTDSNQPQHF
TGTGCCAGCAGCTTGGGATCGCGAGAGGGGACAGATAGCAATCAGCCCCAGCATTTT
>TRBD1|-|TRBJ1-2|TRBV4-1
CASSQTGTGLYTF
TGCGCCAGCAGCCAAACCGGGACAGGACTGTACACCTTC
>TRBD2|few|TRBJ2-1|TRBV7-3
CASSLNLAGAAFNEQFF
TGTGCCAGCAGCTTAAATCTAGCGGGGGCCGCTTTCAATGAGCAGTTCTTC
>TRBD1|-|TRBJ2-7|TRBV7-9
CASSLTTGTGAYEQYF
TGTGCCAGCAGCTTAACGACCGGGACAGGGGCCTACGAGCAGTACTTC
>-|-|TRBJ2-1|TRBV20-1
CSGGARARAYNEQFF
TGCAGTGGGGGGGCACGCGCAAGAGCCTACAATGAGCAGTTCTTC
>-|many|TRBJ2-7|TRBV28
CASSLEGSSYEQYF
TGTGCCAGCAGTTTAGAGGGGAGCTCCTACGAGCAGTACTTC
>TRBD1|-|TRBJ2-6|TRBV7-9
CASSARQGRAGANVLTF
TGTGCCAGCAGCGCCCGACAGGGTAGGGCTGGGGCCAACGTCCTGACTTTC
>-|-|TRBJ2-1|TRBV18
CASSPQGLIYNEQFF
TGTGCCAGCTCACCTCAGGGCCTTATCTACAATGAGCAGTTCTTC
>TRBD1|many|TRBJ2-7|TRBV28
CASSGDSSYEQYF
TGTGCCAGCAGTGGGGACAGCTCCTACGAGCAGTACTTC
>-|-|TRBJ2-5|TRBV7-9
CASTPAAGEETQYF
TGTGCCAGCACTCCAGCCGCAGGAGAAGAGACCCAGTACTTC
>TRBD2|few|TRBJ2-1|TRBV7-3
CASSPQGLAGGISYNEQFF
TGTGCCAGCAGCCCTCAGGGACTAGCGGGGGGTATCTCCTACAATGAGCAGTTCTTC
>TRBD2|once|TRBJ2-1|TRBV5-1
CASSLVTGGRNEQFF
TGCGCCAGCAGCTTGGTTACGGGGGGGCGCAATGAGCAGTTCTTC
>-|few|TRBJ2-7|TRBV7-9
CATDGAYEQYF
TGTGCCACCGACGGAGCCTACGAGCAGTACTTC
>TRBD1|-|TRBJ1-5|TRBV28
CASLRAGGNGNQPQHF
TGTGCCTCCCTAAGGGCAGGGGGGAACGGCAATCAGCCCCAGCATTTT
>TRBD1|few|TRBJ1-3|TRBV25-1
CASSEAGQADGNTIYF
TGTGCCAGCAGTGAGGCTGGACAGGCGGACGGAAACACCATATATTTT
>TRBD1|-|TRBJ1-6|TRBV7-4
CASSPDQRQGRNSPLHF
TGTGCCAGCAGCCCTGACCAGAGACAGGGAAGGAATTCACCCCTCCACTTT
>TRBD2|few|TRBJ2-1|TRBV6-2/TRBV6-3
CASRRLAKTYNEQFF
TGTGCCAGCAGACGACTAGCTAAGACCTACAATGAGCAGTTCTTC
>TRBD1|-|TRBJ2-7|TRBV6-2/TRBV6-3
CASSTGTGHYEQYF
TGTGCCAGCAGTACCGGGACAGGGCACTACGAGCAGTACTTC
>TRBD2|few|TRBJ2-1|TRBV7-3
CASSFSGSPFDEQFF
TGTGCCAGCAGCTTTAGCGGGAGCCCCTTTGATGAGCAGTTCTTC
>TRBD1|-|TRBJ1-1|TRBV7-3
CASSLGQNEAFF
TGTGCCAGCAGCTTGGGACAGAATGAAGCTTTCTTT
>-|-|TRBJ2-7|TRBV6-1
CASSEGSGALYEQYF
TGTGCCAGCAGTGAGGGGTCAGGGGCCTTATACGAGCAGTACTTC
>TRBD2|-|TRBJ2-1|TRBV12-3/TRBV12-4
CASSLSSGGGREQFF
TGTGCCAGCAGTTTATCCAGCGGGGGAGGACGTGAGCAGTTCTTC
>TRBD2|-|TRBJ2-1|TRBV9
CASSESSGRTNEQFF
TGTGCCAGCAGCGAGAGTAGCGGGAGAACCAATGAGCAGTTCTTC
>-|-|TRBJ1-1|TRBV12-3/TRBV12-4
CASSFSFTGPEAFF
TGTGCCAGCAGTTTCTCCTTCACAGGGCCTGAAGCTTTCTTT
>-|-|TRBJ1-2|TRBV27
CASRNTGWGYTF
TGTGCCAGCAGAAATACAGGGTGGGGCTACACCTTC
>-|many|TRBJ2-2|TRBV12-3/TRBV12-4
CASSLGGPGELFF
TGTGCCAGCAGTTTAGGAGGACCCGGGGAGCTGTTTTTT
>-|-|TRBJ1-3|TRBV12-3/TRBV12-4
CASSFSGIREGNTIYF
TGTGCCAGCAGTTTCTCCGGGATCCGAGAGGGAAACACCATATATTTT
>-|-|TRBJ2-1|TRBV7-4
CASNGQPYNEQFF
TGTGCCAGCAACGGACAGCCCTACAATGAGCAGTTCTTC
>-|-|TRBJ2-7|TRBV28
CASSLSGVPSYEQYF
TGTGCCAGCAGTTTGTCCGGGGTCCCTTCCTACGAGCAGTACTTC
>-|-|TRBJ1-1|TRBV7-4
CASSSWRQTNTEAFF
TGTGCCAGCAGCTCGTGGAGACAGACGAACACTGAAGCTTTCTTT
>-|-|TRBJ1-5|TRBV7-6
CASSLNRVGQPQHF
TGTGCCAGCAGCTTAAACAGGGTTGGTCAGCCCCAGCATTTT
>-|-|TRBJ2-1|TRBV27
CASSPTGTYNEQFF
TGTGCCAGCAGTCCAACCGGGACTTACAATGAGCAGTTCTTC